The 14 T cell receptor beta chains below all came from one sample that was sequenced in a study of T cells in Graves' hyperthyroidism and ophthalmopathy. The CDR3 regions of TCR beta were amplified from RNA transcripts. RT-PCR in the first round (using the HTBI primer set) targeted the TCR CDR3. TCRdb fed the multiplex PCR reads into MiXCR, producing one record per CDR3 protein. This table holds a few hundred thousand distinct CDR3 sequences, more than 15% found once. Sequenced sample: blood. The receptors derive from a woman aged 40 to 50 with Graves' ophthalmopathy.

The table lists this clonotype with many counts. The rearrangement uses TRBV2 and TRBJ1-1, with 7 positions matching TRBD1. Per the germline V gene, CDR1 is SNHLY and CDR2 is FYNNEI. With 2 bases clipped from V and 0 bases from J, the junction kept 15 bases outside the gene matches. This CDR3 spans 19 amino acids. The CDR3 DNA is TGTGCCAGCAGTGAACCCTTGGATCCGGGACAGCAAATGAACACTGAAGCTTTCTTT. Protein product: CASSEPLDPGQQMNTEAFF.

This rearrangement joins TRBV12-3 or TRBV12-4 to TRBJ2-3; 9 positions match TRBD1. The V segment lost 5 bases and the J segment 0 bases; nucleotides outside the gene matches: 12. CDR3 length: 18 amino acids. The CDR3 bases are TGTGCCAGCAGTCTGGGACAGGGAGACTTTTCTAGCACAGATACGCAGTATTTT. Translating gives CASSLGQGDFSSTDTQYF.

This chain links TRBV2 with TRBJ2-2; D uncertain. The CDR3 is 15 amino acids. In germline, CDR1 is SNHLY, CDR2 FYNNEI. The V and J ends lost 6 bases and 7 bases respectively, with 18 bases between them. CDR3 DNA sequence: TGTGCCAGCAGGTTGACCGAAGCCCACGGCGGGGAGCTGTTTTTT. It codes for CASRLTEAHGGELFF.

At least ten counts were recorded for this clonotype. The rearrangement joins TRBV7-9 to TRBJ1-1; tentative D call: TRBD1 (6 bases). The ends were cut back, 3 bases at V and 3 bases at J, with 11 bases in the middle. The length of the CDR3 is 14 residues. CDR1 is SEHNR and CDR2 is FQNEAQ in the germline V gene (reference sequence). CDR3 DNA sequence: TGTGCCAGCAGCTTGCAGGGGATATACACTGAAGCTTTCTTT. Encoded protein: CASSLQGIYTEAFF.

Written as DNA, the CDR3 is TGTGCCAGCAGTTTATTGCAACTAGCCAAAAACATTCAGTACTTC. Its protein is CASSLLQLAKNIQYF. The chain combines TRBV12-3 or TRBV12-4 with TRBJ2-4; no firm D call. This CDR3 contains 15 residues. V lost 2 bases to trimming and J lost 0 bases, with 8 bases between them.

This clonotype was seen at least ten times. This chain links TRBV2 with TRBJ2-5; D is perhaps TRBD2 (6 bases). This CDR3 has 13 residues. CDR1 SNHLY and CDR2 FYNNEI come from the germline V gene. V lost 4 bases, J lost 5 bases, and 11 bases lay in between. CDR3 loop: CASSVDSGETQYF. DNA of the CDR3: TGTGCCAGCAGTGTAGACAGCGGGGAGACCCAGTACTTC.

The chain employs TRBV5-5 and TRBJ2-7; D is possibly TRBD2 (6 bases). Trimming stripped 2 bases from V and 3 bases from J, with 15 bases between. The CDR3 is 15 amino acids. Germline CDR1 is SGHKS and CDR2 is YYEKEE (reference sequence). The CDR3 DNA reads TGTGCCAGCAGCTTTGATGGGCGGGGCCTCTACGAGCAGTACTTC. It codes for CASSFDGRGLYEQYF.

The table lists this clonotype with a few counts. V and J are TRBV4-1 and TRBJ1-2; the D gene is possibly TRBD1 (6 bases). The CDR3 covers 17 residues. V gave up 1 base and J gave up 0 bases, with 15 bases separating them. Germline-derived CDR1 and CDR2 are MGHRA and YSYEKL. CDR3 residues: CASSQVMFRGPNYGYTF. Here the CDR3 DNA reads TGCGCCAGCAGCCAAGTCATGTTCAGGGGTCCTAACTATGGCTACACCTTC.

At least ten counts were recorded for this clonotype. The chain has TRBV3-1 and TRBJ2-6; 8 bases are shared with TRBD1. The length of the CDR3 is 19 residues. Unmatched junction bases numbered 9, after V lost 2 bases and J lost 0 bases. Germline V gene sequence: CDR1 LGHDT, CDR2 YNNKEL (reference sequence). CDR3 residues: CASSQQIGQGNSGANVLTF. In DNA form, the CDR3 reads TGTGCCAGCAGCCAACAAATCGGACAGGGAAACTCTGGGGCCAACGTCCTGACTTTC.

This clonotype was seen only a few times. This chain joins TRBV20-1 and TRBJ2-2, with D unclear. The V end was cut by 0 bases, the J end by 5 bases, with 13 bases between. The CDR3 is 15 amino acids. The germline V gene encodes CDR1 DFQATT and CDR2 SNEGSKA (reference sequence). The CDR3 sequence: CSARDPSQRTGELFF. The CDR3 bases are TGCAGTGCTAGAGATCCCTCCCAGAGGACCGGGGAGCTGTTTTTT.

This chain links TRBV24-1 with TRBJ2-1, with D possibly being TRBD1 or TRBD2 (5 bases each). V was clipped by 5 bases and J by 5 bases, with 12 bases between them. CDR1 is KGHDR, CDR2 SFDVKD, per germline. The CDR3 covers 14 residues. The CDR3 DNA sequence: TGTGCCACCAGTGGCAACCGGGACCACAATGAGCAGTTCTTC. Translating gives CATSGNRDHNEQFF.

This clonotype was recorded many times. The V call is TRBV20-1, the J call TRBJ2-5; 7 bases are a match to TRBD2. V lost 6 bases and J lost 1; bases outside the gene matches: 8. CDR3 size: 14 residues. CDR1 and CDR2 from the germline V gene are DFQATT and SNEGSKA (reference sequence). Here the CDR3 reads CSAARERGQETQYF. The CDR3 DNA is TGCAGTGCAGCGCGGGAGAGAGGCCAAGAGACCCAGTACTTC.

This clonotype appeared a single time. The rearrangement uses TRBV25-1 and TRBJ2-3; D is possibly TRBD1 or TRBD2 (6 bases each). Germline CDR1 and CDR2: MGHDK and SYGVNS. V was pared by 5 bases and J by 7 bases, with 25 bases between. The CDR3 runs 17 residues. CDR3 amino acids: CASSNSAEGDHVNTQYF. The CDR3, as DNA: TGTGCCAGCAGTAACTCGGCGGAGGGGGACCATGTAAATACGCAGTATTTT.

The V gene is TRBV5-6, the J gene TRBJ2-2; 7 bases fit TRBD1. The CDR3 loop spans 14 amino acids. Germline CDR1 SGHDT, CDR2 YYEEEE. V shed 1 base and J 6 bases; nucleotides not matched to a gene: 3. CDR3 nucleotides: TGTGCCAGCAGCTTGCAGGGGGACGCCGGGGAGCTGTTTTTT. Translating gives CASSLQGDAGELFF.